The 28 T cell receptor beta chains below all came from one sample that was sequenced in a study of Graves' ophthalmopathy and Graves' hyperthyroidism. Amplification of TCR beta CDR3 regions used RNA transcripts. First-round RT-PCR employed HTBI primers, with a second-round multiplex PCR after it. A single record per CDR3 protein comes from TCRdb applying MiXCR to the multiplex PCR reads. Of around 1,000,000 distinct CDR3 sequences in the sample, about 35% were seen once. The specimen was peripheral blood or thyroid tissue (not recorded which). Source of these receptors: an adult man with Graves' hyperthyroidism.

This chain uses TRBV12-3 or TRBV12-4 with TRBJ1-5; tentative D call: TRBD1 (6 bases). V gave up 5 bases and J gave up 2 bases, with 10 bases separating them. The CDR3 length is 14 residues. The CDR3 DNA reads as TGTGCCAGCAGTGTTCGACAGGGCAATCAGCCCCAGCATTTT. It translates to CASSVRQGNQPQHF.

The chain combines TRBV20-1 with TRBJ2-5; 7 bases are a match to TRBD1. V lost 7 bases to trimming and J lost 3 bases; unmatched junction nucleotides: 8. This CDR3 comprises 13 residues. The germline CDR1 and CDR2 sequences are DFQATT and SNEGSKA (reference sequence). The CDR3 nucleotides are TGCAGTGTCCCCAGGGGGAGTAAAGAGACCCAGTACTTC. Its protein is CSVPRGSKETQYF.

This clonotype was counted at least ten times. In DNA form, the CDR3 reads TGTGCCAGCAGCTTCGGGACTTACCAAGAGACCCAGTACTTC. Its translation is CASSFGTYQETQYF. This sequence joins TRBV7-6 and TRBJ2-5; a possible D gene is TRBD2 (6 bases). Between the trimmed V and J ends, which lost 3 bases and 0 bases, there was a span of 8 bases. CDR1 is SGHVS and CDR2 is FNYEAQ in the germline V gene. CDR3 length equals 14 residues.

In the case of this clonotype: Just one base apart from a much larger clone, this may be a read error. The chain employs TRBV7-2 and TRBJ2-2; 7 bases match TRBD1. The V segment lost 5 bases and the J segment 1 base; nucleotides outside the gene matches: 4. The V gene's germline CDR1 is SGHTA and CDR2 FQGNSA. The CDR3 is made up of 15 amino acids. CDR3 nucleotides: TGTGCCAGCAGCATTCGGACAGGGAACACCGGGGAGCTGTTTTTT. Encoded protein: CASSIRTGNTGELFF.

V is TRBV7-9 and J is TRBJ1-2; D call uncertain. CDR1 and CDR2 from the germline V gene are SEHNR and FQNEAQ (reference sequence). The length of the CDR3 is 12 residues. Trimming shortened V by 7 bases and J by 8 bases, and 14 bases separated the two germline ends. In DNA form, the CDR3 reads TGTGCCAGCATCGGCGGGGTGAGAGGCTACACCTTC. Translation gives CASIGGVRGYTF.

In its sample, this clonotype was seen many times. The chain employs TRBV24-1 and TRBJ2-2; 8 bases line up with TRBD1. V gave up 3 bases and J gave up 2 bases; unmatched junction bases: 4. This CDR3 is built from 16 residues. Germline CDR1 reads KGHDR; CDR2 reads SFDVKD. As DNA, the CDR3 is TGTGCCACCAGTGATCCGGGGACAGGCAACACCGGGGAGCTGTTTTTT. It codes for CATSDPGTGNTGELFF.

This clonotype was seen once. A clone one base away is much larger, so this may be a read error. This rearrangement joins TRBV5-5 to TRBJ2-7; D call uncertain. The V end lost 3 bases, the J end lost 1 base, and 8 bases lay between the germline ends. The CDR3 sequence is 13 residues long. Germline-derived CDR1 and CDR2 are SGHKS and YYEKEE (reference sequence). The CDR3 reads CASSSQPSYEQYF. The CDR3 nucleotides read TGTGCCAGCAGCTCACAGCCATCCTACGAGCAGTACTTC.

The chain combines TRBV12-3 or TRBV12-4 with TRBJ1-1; D possibly corresponds to TRBD1 (6 bases). The CDR3 is made up of 13 amino acids. V was trimmed by 5 bases and J by 5 bases, leaving 12 bases between them. This chain's CDR3 is CASSTGPGTEAFF. DNA for the CDR3: TGTGCCAGCAGTACAGGGCCGGGGACTGAAGCTTTCTTT.

This chain links TRBV19 with TRBJ2-2; 7 positions match TRBD2. V was clipped by 7 bases and J by 0 bases; unmatched bases: 11. The length of the CDR3 is 17 residues. Germline CDR1 LNHDA, CDR2 SQIVND (reference sequence). The CDR3 protein is CASNKRAAGANTGELFF. The CDR3 bases are TGTGCCAGTAACAAGAGGGCTGCGGGGGCGAACACCGGGGAGCTGTTTTTT.

This clonotype showed up many times. The chain combines TRBV20-1 with TRBJ2-5; 13 nucleotides agree with TRBD2. This CDR3 is built from 15 residues. The J segment lost 5 bases and the V segment lost 4 bases, leaving 7 bases of the junction unmatched. Germline V gene data show CDR1 as DFQATT and CDR2 as SNEGSKA (reference sequence). CDR3 sequence reads: CSATGTSGAGETQYF. DNA for the CDR3: TGCAGTGCTACCGGGACTAGCGGGGCGGGCGAGACCCAGTACTTC.

This clonotype was recorded a few times. The rearrangement uses TRBV5-4 and TRBJ1-5; D is ambiguous. This CDR3 region has 16 residues. Deletions cut 1 base from V and 4 bases from J, with 15 bases between. In germline, CDR1 is SGHNT, CDR2 YYREEE (reference sequence). CDR3 sequence: CASSLPGGRRNQPQHF. The CDR3 DNA follows: TGTGCCAGCAGCTTGCCTGGAGGGCGGAGAAATCAGCCCCAGCATTTT.

This clonotype was picked up many times. The rearrangement joins TRBV10-3 to TRBJ2-7, with TRBD1 matching 7 bases. Per the germline V gene, CDR1 is ENHRY and CDR2 is SYGVKD. This CDR3 contains 16 residues. V shed 4 bases and J 3 bases; nucleotides not matched to a gene: 12. The CDR3 DNA sequence: TGTGCCATCAGTGTTATACCGGGACAGAGCCTCTACGAGCAGTACTTC. Translation gives CAISVIPGQSLYEQYF.

On this clonotype: Here the CDR3 omits its conserved ending phenylalanine or tryptophan, so a read error is the likely source. This chain joins TRBV5-1 and TRBJ1-1; 8 nucleotides match TRBD1. This CDR3 has 16 amino acids. Germline lookup yields CDR1 SGHRS and CDR2 YFSETQ. With V trimmed by 6 bases and J by 3 bases, 13 bases remained unmatched. The CDR3 here is CASNPRGRVWDTEAFL. DNA for the CDR3: TGCGCCAGCAACCCCAGGGGGCGCGTCTGGGACACTGAAGCTTTCCTT.

This chain joins TRBV19 and TRBJ2-2, with D maybe TRBD2 (5 bases). CDR1 and CDR2 from the germline V gene are LNHDA and SQIVND (reference sequence). This CDR3 is 14 amino acids long. V lost 6 bases, J lost 8 bases, and 16 bases lay in between. The DNA for the CDR3 is TGTGCCAGTAGGAGTTTGCCGGGGTCTGGGGAGCTGTTTTTT. Protein: CASRSLPGSGELFF.

This clonotype was counted only a few times. An end of the junction does not agree with germline; a read error may underlie this. This chain joins TRBV10-3 and TRBJ2-7, with D perhaps assigned TRBD1 or TRBD2 (5 bases each). Germline values: CDR1 ENHRY, CDR2 SYGVKD. This CDR3 has 16 residues. The CDR3 region has the DNA TGTGCCAGCAGTCCCCTGGGACCTCCGGAGGTCCACGAGCAGTACTTC. Amino acid sequence: CASSPLGPPEVHEQYF.

There are many counts of this clonotype. The genes are TRBV2 and TRBJ1-2; D is possibly TRBD1 (5 bases). The CDR3 is 12 amino acids. Germline lookup yields CDR1 SNHLY and CDR2 FYNNEI. V was trimmed by 3 bases and J by 9 bases, leaving 11 bases between them. CDR3 nucleotides: TGTGCCAGCAGTGACCCAGGGCAGAGCTACACCTTC. As protein: CASSDPGQSYTF. Drawing the rest from reference TRBV2 and TRBJ1-2, the complete variable domain is EPEVTQTPSHQVTQMGQEVILRCVPISNHLYFYWYRQILGQKVEFLVSFYNNEISEKSEIFDDQFSVERPDGSNFTLKIRSTKLEDSAMYFCASSDPGQSYTFGSGTRLTVV.

A word on this clonotype: Since a much larger clone is just one base distant, this may be a read error. V and J are TRBV9 and TRBJ2-7; perhaps TRBD1 as D (6 bases). The CDR3 consists of 13 residues. V dropped 0 bases and J dropped 6 bases, with 10 bases sitting between them. Germline CDR1 SGDLS, CDR2 YYNGEE. CDR3 in DNA: TGTGCCAGCAGCGTAGCCACAGGGACCGAGCAGTACTTC. As protein: CASSVATGTEQYF.

The CDR3 region has the DNA TGCAGTTTGTCGGGGCAGGGATCCTACGAGCAGTACTTC. It is translated as CSLSGQGSYEQYF. The V gene is TRBV20-1, the J gene TRBJ2-7; D is possibly TRBD1 or TRBD2 (5 bases each). The germline V gene has CDR1 DFQATT and CDR2 SNEGSKA (reference sequence). With 8 bases removed from V and 1 base from J, the gap between germline ends came to 15 bases. This CDR3 has 13 amino acids.

The J gene is TRBJ2-7, the V gene TRBV15, with D tentatively TRBD1 (5 bases). Germline lookup yields CDR1 LNHNV and CDR2 YYDKDF (reference sequence). This CDR3 has 15 residues. V lost 3 bases and J lost 2, with 14 bases in between. CDR3 DNA: TGTGCCACCAGCAGTTACCAGGCAGGGACCTACGAGCAGTACTTC. Its protein product is CATSSYQAGTYEQYF.

This clonotype was picked up many times. This chain links TRBV7-8 with TRBJ1-5; D gene ambiguous. Germline V lookup: CDR1 SGHVS, CDR2 FQNEAQ. The length of the CDR3 is 15 residues. Trimming took 5 bases from V and 7 from J, leaving 18 bases between them. In DNA, the CDR3 is TGTGCCAGCAGCCGACGGGCCTCGGACGGACAGCCCCAGCATTTT. Its protein is CASSRRASDGQPQHF.

The rearrangement links TRBV29-1 to TRBJ2-7, with D unresolved. The V gene's germline CDR1 is SQVTM and CDR2 ANQGSEA. This CDR3 has 12 residues. Trimming took 4 bases from V and 4 from J, leaving 11 bases between them. In DNA, the CDR3 is TGCAGCGTTGGAGGTGGGGTTTACGAGCAGTACTTC. Translated, it gives CSVGGGVYEQYF.

The sample holds many counts of this clonotype. The chain links TRBV5-1 to TRBJ2-7; weak D call: TRBD1 (6 bases). Germline assignment: CDR1 SGHRS and CDR2 YFSETQ. The V gene lost 1 base and the J gene lost 3 bases, with 11 bases spanning the gap. The CDR3 has 14 residues. CDR3 in DNA: TGCGCCAGCAGCTTGAGGGCAGGGGACTACGAGCAGTACTTC. Encoded protein: CASSLRAGDYEQYF. Drawing the rest from reference TRBV5-1 and TRBJ2-7, the complete variable domain is KAGVTQTPRYLIKTRGQQVTLSCSPISGHRSVSWYQQTPGQGLQFLFEYFSETQRNKGNFPGRFSGRQFSNSRSEMNVSTLELGDSALYLCASSLRAGDYEQYFGPGTRLTVT.

Many counts were recorded for this clonotype. The V call is TRBV20-1, the J call TRBJ2-7; 9 positions match TRBD2. CDR3 length: 14 residues. Unmatched junction bases numbered 14, after V lost 7 bases and J lost 7 bases. Germline V gene data show CDR1 as DFQATT and CDR2 as SNEGSKA (reference sequence). The CDR3 protein is CSGRPVAGVWEQYF. For the CDR3, the DNA is TGCAGTGGACGTCCTGTAGCGGGAGTATGGGAGCAGTACTTC.

The rearrangement links TRBV4-3 to TRBJ1-1, with TRBD1 matching over 8 bases. J gave up 0 bases and V 0 bases, and 9 bases lay outside the gene matches. Germline V gene sequence: CDR1 LGHNA, CDR2 YSLEER. This CDR3 spans 18 amino acids. CDR3 sequence reads: CASSQDTPWTGMNTEAFF. CDR3 in DNA: TGCGCCAGCAGCCAAGATACACCCTGGACAGGGATGAACACTGAAGCTTTCTTT.

This clonotype turned up a few times. One end of the junction varies from germline; a read error may be responsible. The chain employs TRBV24-1 and TRBJ2-2; D call uncertain. Germline assignment: CDR1 KGHDR and CDR2 SFDVKD. The length of the CDR3 is 17 residues. This CDR3 is CASSLLDRVGATGELFF. CDR3 coding DNA: TGTGCCAGCAGTTTATTAGACCGGGTCGGAGCTACCGGGGAGCTGTTTTTT.

This clonotype was observed a handful of times. This sequence joins TRBV15 and TRBJ2-7; either TRBD1 or TRBD2 may supply D (5 bases each). The CDR3 sequence is 15 residues long. V was pared by 3 bases and J by 3 bases, with 15 bases between. Looked up from germline, CDR1 is LNHNV and CDR2 is YYDKDF (reference sequence). The CDR3 region has the DNA TGTGCCACCAGCAGGGCCGCTGGGGGTATCTACGAGCAGTACTTC. Translating it yields CATSRAAGGIYEQYF. Full variable domain (outside the CDR3, taken from reference TRBV15 and TRBJ2-7): DAMVIQNPRYQVTQFGKPVTLSCSQTLNHNVMYWYQQKSSQAPKLLFHYYDKDFNNEADTPDNFQSRRPNTSFCFLDIRSPGLGDTAMYLCATSRAAGGIYEQYFGPGTRLTVT.

The gene calls are TRBV29-1 and TRBJ2-5; D may correspond to TRBD1 or TRBD2 (5 bases each). From germline, CDR1 is SQVTM and CDR2 ANQGSEA. V gave up 7 bases and J gave up 2 bases, with 11 bases separating them. The CDR3 sequence is 12 residues long. CDR3 loop: CSAGWEQETQYF. The CDR3 DNA follows: TGCAGCGCAGGGTGGGAGCAAGAGACCCAGTACTTC.

The table lists this clonotype with many counts. Compared with germline, one end of the junction differs, possibly owing to a read error. The V gene is TRBV5-1, the J gene TRBJ2-2, with D unclear. This CDR3 has 12 residues. CDR1 is SGHRS, CDR2 YFSETQ, per germline. The CDR3 is CASSKNTGELFF. DNA for the CDR3: TGTGCCAGCAGTAAGAACACCGGGGAGCTGTTTTTT.